This TCR beta chain was identified during a study of cytomegalovirus exposure and HLA in healthy donors. As for the study in general: Findings of an earlier analysis included some 120 million unique TCR beta sequences from 170 million or so T cells.

Worth noting for this clone: Antigen unknown.

This CDR3 contains 16 residues. CDR1 is LNHDA and CDR2 is SQIVND in the germline V gene (reference sequence). V shed 5 bases, J shed 1 base, and the junction held 9 bases outside the gene matches. Study-level findings and limits: In a later analysis, a missense DCLRE1C variant was linked to TCR beta V- and J-gene trimming.

The PCR ran on 60 Vbeta and 13 Jbeta primers. The repertoire was sequenced with immunoSEQ multiplex PCR; TCRdb's copy has only in-frame clones and lacks some. This table has 120,000 or so clones, approximately 80% appearing once. Nominal health characterized the donors when sampled, though unrecorded immune exposures were likely. The source of this sequence is a human donor in good health. Sequencing used PBMCs. The rearrangement links TRBV19 to TRBJ1-1; the match to TRBD1 covers 8 bases. CDR3 bases: TGTGCCAGTAGTGCCGGACAGGGTTCCCCGAACACTGAAGCTTTCTTT. Its protein is CASSAGQGSPNTEAFF.